The 5 T cell receptor beta chains given below trace back to one sample, sequenced in a study of T cells in Graves' hyperthyroidism and ophthalmopathy. RNA transcripts were the template for amplifying TCR beta CDR3 regions. Carried out on the TCR CDR3, a first-round RT-PCR used the HTBI primer set. TCRdb fed the multiplex PCR reads into MiXCR, producing one record per CDR3 protein. The table shows under 450,000 distinct CDR3 sequences, with roughly 14% occurring only once. The specimen sequenced was blood. These receptors originate from a man aged 25-45 years with Graves' hyperthyroidism that later progressed to Graves' ophthalmopathy.

The chain has TRBV20-1 and TRBJ1-6; TRBD1 agrees at 8 bases. Germline V CDR1 and CDR2: DFQATT, SNEGSKA (reference sequence). The CDR3 totals 14 residues. V was clipped by 6 bases and J by 6 bases; unmatched bases: 7. CDR3 sequence (DNA): TGCAGTGCGAGACAGGGGATGCGTAATTCACCCCTCCACTTT. Translation gives CSARQGMRNSPLHF.

This clonotype was seen only a few times. CDR3 in amino acids: CASSPLGGGSTDTQYF. The DNA of the CDR3 is TGTGCCAGCAGTCCCCTAGGCGGGGGGAGCACAGATACGCAGTATTTT. The V gene is TRBV28, the J gene TRBJ2-3; TRBD2 agrees at 8 bases. V lost 5 bases and J lost 0; bases outside the gene matches: 7. CDR3 length equals 16 residues. Germline V gene lookup returns CDR1 MDHEN and CDR2 SYDVKM.

This clonotype has ten or more counts. The chain links TRBV10-3 to TRBJ1-2, with D perhaps TRBD1 (5 bases). The CDR3 totals 14 residues. Germline V gene lookup returns CDR1 ENHRY and CDR2 SYGVKD. V dropped 6 bases and J dropped 5 bases, with 16 bases sitting between them. For the CDR3, the DNA is TGTGCCATCAGGGGGGTGCCCCCGGAGTATGGCTACACCTTC. The encoded protein is CAIRGVPPEYGYTF.

This clonotype was recorded many times. This CDR3 reads CASSLSWTGRIGGELFF. DNA of the CDR3: TGTGCCAGCAGTTTATCGTGGACAGGGAGGATAGGCGGGGAGCTGTTTTTT. The chain links TRBV28 to TRBJ2-2; 8 bases fit TRBD1. This CDR3 contains 17 residues. CDR1 MDHEN and CDR2 SYDVKM come from the germline V gene. The ends lost 1 base at V and 7 bases at J; junction bases unmatched: 11.

This clonotype occurred a few times. This chain joins TRBV15 and TRBJ2-5; 11 nucleotides align to TRBD2. Germline V gene lookup returns CDR1 LNHNV and CDR2 YYDKDF (reference sequence). V was clipped by 0 bases and J by 0 bases; unmatched bases: 6. The CDR3 has 18 residues. CDR3 DNA: TGTGCCACCAGCAGAGACTCATTACTAGCGGGGGACCAAGAGACCCAGTACTTC. Translation: CATSRDSLLAGDQETQYF. Based on the CDR3 plus reference TRBV15 and TRBJ2-5, the full variable domain is DAMVIQNPRYQVTQFGKPVTLSCSQTLNHNVMYWYQQKSSQAPKLLFHYYDKDFNNEADTPDNFQSRRPNTSFCFLDIRSPGLGDTAMYLCATSRDSLLAGDQETQYFGPGTRLLVL.